Listed below are T cell receptor beta chains from one sample, sequenced in a study of blood T cell repertoires in COVID-19. Profiling relied on immunoSEQ multiplex PCR, and the TCRdb table lists in-frame clones only, not all of them. The sample comprises some 120,000 clones, 88% of which are singletons, and roughly 8% rests with the top ten. Source material: peripheral blood. The receptors derive from a man in his fifties or sixties with acute or convalescent COVID-19. CDR3s include the opening cysteine and the closing phenylalanine or tryptophan. D genes are given only for firm matches. Size tells how often a clone was seen (once, few, many) or the class of an expanded clone, and some rows leave it out.

D gene: -
CDR3 length: 14
J gene: TRBJ1-6
V gene: TRBV27
clone size: -
CDR3 protein: CASSLPGPNSPLHF
CDR3 DNA: TGTGCCAGCAGTTTACCCGGTCCTAATTCACCCCTCCACTTT

D gene: -
CDR3 length: 16
J gene: TRBJ2-5
V gene: TRBV7-2
clone size: -
CDR3 protein: CASSLAESRGQETQYF
CDR3 DNA: TGTGCCAGCAGCTTAGCCGAGAGTAGGGGGCAAGAGACCCAGTACTTC

D gene: -
CDR3 length: 15
J gene: TRBJ1-2
V gene: TRBV19
clone size: -
CDR3 protein: CASSSQKQGNYGYTF
CDR3 DNA: TGTGCCAGTAGTAGTCAGAAACAGGGCAACTATGGCTACACCTTC

D gene: -
CDR3 length: 13
J gene: TRBJ1-6
V gene: TRBV30
clone size: few
CDR3 protein: CAWRGGLGSPLHF
CDR3 DNA: TGTGCCTGGAGGGGGGGGCTAGGTTCACCCCTCCACTTT

D gene: -
CDR3 length: 13
J gene: TRBJ2-5
V gene: TRBV7-9
clone size: once
CDR3 protein: CASSLGAPETQYF
CDR3 DNA: TGTGCCAGCAGCTTGGGGGCTCCAGAGACCCAGTACTTC

D gene: TRBD1
CDR3 length: 17
J gene: TRBJ2-7
V gene: TRBV3-1/TRBV3-2
clone size: -
CDR3 protein: CASSTRSRDRGYYEQYF
CDR3 DNA: TGTGCCAGCAGCACCCGATCCCGGGACAGGGGATACTACGAGCAGTACTTC

D gene: TRBD1
CDR3 length: 15
J gene: TRBJ1-4
V gene: TRBV30
clone size: -
CDR3 protein: CAWMIQGASNEKLFF
CDR3 DNA: TGTGCCTGGATGATCCAGGGGGCCTCTAATGAAAAACTGTTTTTT

D gene: -
CDR3 length: 16
J gene: TRBJ2-7
V gene: TRBV21-1
clone size: once
CDR3 protein: CASRAMTSGRTYEQYF
CDR3 DNA: TGTGCCAGCAGAGCTATGACTAGCGGGAGGACCTACGAGCAGTACTTC

D gene: TRBD2
CDR3 length: 13
J gene: TRBJ2-5
V gene: TRBV6-5
clone size: -
CDR3 protein: CASSGTSQETQYF
CDR3 DNA: TGTGCCAGCAGCGGGACTAGCCAAGAGACCCAGTACTTC

D gene: TRBD1
CDR3 length: 14
J gene: TRBJ1-4
V gene: TRBV30
clone size: -
CDR3 protein: CAWGTGTGHEKLFF
CDR3 DNA: TGTGCCTGGGGAACCGGGACAGGGCACGAAAAACTGTTTTTT

D gene: -
CDR3 length: 10
J gene: TRBJ1-1
V gene: TRBV29-1
clone size: -
CDR3 protein: CSVEQGEAFF
CDR3 DNA: TGCAGCGTTGAACAGGGTGAAGCTTTCTTT

D gene: TRBD1
CDR3 length: 16
J gene: TRBJ2-7
V gene: TRBV5-1
clone size: -
CDR3 protein: CASSWGSTGEAYEQYF
CDR3 DNA: TGCGCCAGCAGCTGGGGATCGACAGGGGAAGCCTACGAGCAGTACTTC

D gene: -
CDR3 length: 13
J gene: TRBJ1-1
V gene: TRBV6-5
clone size: -
CDR3 protein: CASRGAIPPGAFF
CDR3 DNA: TGTGCCAGCAGGGGGGCCATACCCCCTGGGGCTTTCTTT

D gene: -
CDR3 length: 11
J gene: TRBJ1-1
V gene: TRBV2
clone size: -
CDR3 protein: CASSGEGRAFF
CDR3 DNA: TGTGCCAGCAGTGGAGAGGGTCGTGCTTTCTTT

D gene: -
CDR3 length: 15
J gene: TRBJ1-5
V gene: TRBV5-5
clone size: -
CDR3 protein: CASSLAGDSNQPQHF
CDR3 DNA: TGTGCCAGCAGCTTGGCGGGGGATAGCAATCAGCCCCAGCATTTT

D gene: -
CDR3 length: 16
J gene: TRBJ2-2
V gene: TRBV9
clone size: -
CDR3 protein: CASSVYARANTGELFF
CDR3 DNA: TGTGCCAGCAGCGTATATGCCCGCGCGAACACCGGGGAGCTGTTTTTT

D gene: TRBD2
CDR3 length: 13
J gene: TRBJ2-3
V gene: TRBV27
clone size: -
CDR3 protein: CASRTGGSDTQYF
CDR3 DNA: TGTGCCAGCAGGACGGGGGGTTCGGATACGCAGTATTTT

D gene: TRBD2
CDR3 length: 18
J gene: TRBJ2-2
V gene: TRBV11-2
clone size: -
CDR3 protein: CASSLRGVWQGNTGELFF
CDR3 DNA: TGTGCCAGCAGCTTACGGGGGGTTTGGCAGGGCAACACCGGGGAGCTGTTTTTT

D gene: TRBD2
CDR3 length: 17
J gene: TRBJ2-3
V gene: TRBV6-1
clone size: once
CDR3 protein: CASSDGLAGGYSDTQYF
CDR3 DNA: TGTGCCAGCAGTGACGGACTAGCGGGAGGATATTCAGATACGCAGTATTTT

D gene: TRBD1
CDR3 length: 14
J gene: TRBJ2-7
V gene: TRBV7-2
clone size: -
CDR3 protein: CASSPPGQGLEQYF
CDR3 DNA: TGTGCCAGCAGTCCACCGGGACAGGGGTTGGAGCAGTACTTC

D gene: TRBD1
CDR3 length: 14
J gene: TRBJ1-6
V gene: TRBV19
clone size: many
CDR3 protein: CASRDRGDNSPLHF
CDR3 DNA: TGTGCCAGTAGAGACAGGGGTGATAATTCACCCCTCCACTTT

D gene: TRBD2
CDR3 length: 15
J gene: TRBJ2-1
V gene: TRBV7-2
clone size: -
CDR3 protein: CASSLAGASYNEQFF
CDR3 DNA: TGTGCCAGCAGTTTAGCGGGAGCCTCCTACAATGAGCAGTTCTTC

D gene: -
CDR3 length: 15
J gene: TRBJ2-7
V gene: TRBV21-1
clone size: -
CDR3 protein: CASSLGAGASYEQYF
CDR3 DNA: TGTGCCAGCAGCCTTGGGGCAGGGGCGTCCTACGAGCAGTACTTC

D gene: -
CDR3 length: 16
J gene: TRBJ2-1
V gene: TRBV6-5
clone size: -
CDR3 protein: CASSYYLRSSYNEQFF
CDR3 DNA: TGTGCCAGCAGTTACTACTTGCGGAGCTCCTACAATGAGCAGTTCTTC

D gene: -
CDR3 length: 14
J gene: TRBJ2-3
V gene: TRBV18
clone size: once
CDR3 protein: CASSPRGSTDTQYF
CDR3 DNA: TGTGCCAGCTCACCACGCGGCAGCACAGATACGCAGTATTTT

D gene: TRBD2
CDR3 length: 13
J gene: TRBJ2-7
V gene: TRBV7-2
clone size: -
CDR3 protein: CASHIAGAHEQYF
CDR3 DNA: TGTGCCAGCCACATAGCGGGAGCCCACGAGCAGTACTTC

D gene: TRBD2
CDR3 length: 13
J gene: TRBJ2-1
V gene: TRBV10-3
clone size: -
CDR3 protein: CATLAGDRNEQFF
CDR3 DNA: TGTGCCACCCTAGCGGGAGATAGGAATGAGCAGTTCTTC

D gene: -
CDR3 length: 12
J gene: TRBJ1-1
V gene: TRBV11-3
clone size: once
CDR3 protein: CASGHSNTEAFF
CDR3 DNA: TGTGCCAGCGGGCACAGTAACACTGAAGCTTTCTTT

D gene: -
CDR3 length: 16
J gene: TRBJ2-3
V gene: TRBV7-8
clone size: -
CDR3 protein: CASSLVTGSDTDTQYF
CDR3 DNA: TGTGCCAGCAGCTTAGTGACTGGGAGCGACACAGATACGCAGTATTTT

D gene: -
CDR3 length: 12
J gene: TRBJ1-2
V gene: TRBV4-1
clone size: once
CDR3 protein: CASGGREGGYTF
CDR3 DNA: TGCGCCAGCGGGGGCAGGGAAGGTGGCTACACCTTC

D gene: -
CDR3 length: 17
J gene: TRBJ1-3
V gene: TRBV6-1
clone size: -
CDR3 protein: CASSERFKGVGGNTIYF
CDR3 DNA: TGTGCCAGCAGTGAACGGTTCAAGGGGGTAGGTGGAAACACCATATATTTT

D gene: TRBD2
CDR3 length: 17
J gene: TRBJ2-5
V gene: TRBV7-2
clone size: -
CDR3 protein: CASSKSLAGGGGETQYF
CDR3 DNA: TGTGCCAGCAGCAAAAGCTTAGCGGGAGGAGGTGGAGAGACCCAGTACTTC

D gene: -
CDR3 length: 17
J gene: TRBJ2-7
V gene: TRBV3-1/TRBV3-2
clone size: -
CDR3 protein: CASSQDVPGTSSYEQYF
CDR3 DNA: TGTGCCAGCAGCCAAGATGTTCCGGGTACGAGCTCCTACGAGCAGTACTTC

D gene: -
CDR3 length: 13
J gene: TRBJ2-3
V gene: TRBV13
clone size: -
CDR3 protein: CASSLGRADTQYF
CDR3 DNA: TGTGCCAGCAGCTTAGGTAGAGCGGATACGCAGTATTTT

D gene: -
CDR3 length: 16
J gene: TRBJ2-7
V gene: TRBV11-2
clone size: once
CDR3 protein: CASSVRQSSDPYEQYF
CDR3 DNA: TGTGCCAGCAGCGTCCGACAGAGCTCAGACCCCTACGAGCAGTACTTC

D gene: -
CDR3 length: 14
J gene: TRBJ1-4
V gene: TRBV18
clone size: -
CDR3 protein: CASSPGATNEKLFF
CDR3 DNA: TGTGCCAGCTCACCGGGAGCAACTAATGAAAAACTGTTTTTT

D gene: -
CDR3 length: 16
J gene: TRBJ1-1
V gene: TRBV7-9
clone size: -
CDR3 protein: CASSFAGTRKNTEAFF
CDR3 DNA: TGTGCCAGCAGCTTTGCAGGGACAAGGAAAAACACTGAAGCTTTCTTT

D gene: TRBD1
CDR3 length: 15
J gene: TRBJ1-6
V gene: TRBV2
clone size: -
CDR3 protein: CASSEGQGANSPLHF
CDR3 DNA: TGTGCCAGCAGCGAAGGACAGGGGGCTAATTCACCCCTCCACTTT

D gene: -
CDR3 length: 12
J gene: TRBJ1-2
V gene: TRBV11-2
clone size: -
CDR3 protein: CASNEQGYGYTF
CDR3 DNA: TGTGCCAGCAACGAGCAGGGCTACGGCTACACCTTC

D gene: -
CDR3 length: 14
J gene: TRBJ2-1
V gene: TRBV27
clone size: -
CDR3 protein: CASSLAGPYNEQFF
CDR3 DNA: TGTGCCAGCAGTTTAGCGGGTCCCTACAATGAGCAGTTCTTC

D gene: -
CDR3 length: 15
J gene: TRBJ2-4
V gene: TRBV19
clone size: -
CDR3 protein: CASSRTELAKNIQYF
CDR3 DNA: TGTGCCAGTAGCCGGACAGAGTTAGCCAAAAACATTCAGTACTTC

D gene: -
CDR3 length: 14
J gene: TRBJ1-2
V gene: TRBV2
clone size: -
CDR3 protein: CASSGQGSHYGYTF
CDR3 DNA: TGTGCCAGCAGTGGGCAGGGGAGCCACTATGGCTACACCTTC

D gene: -
CDR3 length: 12
J gene: TRBJ1-4
V gene: TRBV2
clone size: once
CDR3 protein: CASRISSEKLFF
CDR3 DNA: TGTGCCAGCAGAATATCGAGTGAAAAACTGTTTTTT

D gene: -
CDR3 length: 13
J gene: TRBJ1-1
V gene: TRBV5-8
clone size: -
CDR3 protein: CASSLLLNTEAFF
CDR3 DNA: TGTGCCAGCAGCTTGTTGTTAAACACTGAAGCTTTCTTT

D gene: -
CDR3 length: 17
J gene: TRBJ1-6
V gene: TRBV3-1/TRBV3-2
clone size: -
CDR3 protein: CASNLRPGWEDNSPLHF
CDR3 DNA: TGTGCCAGCAACCTCCGACCGGGGTGGGAGGATAATTCACCCCTCCACTTT

D gene: -
CDR3 length: 15
J gene: TRBJ1-3
V gene: TRBV3-1/TRBV3-2
clone size: -
CDR3 protein: CASSPRQVAGNTIYF
CDR3 DNA: TGTGCCAGCAGCCCACGACAGGTCGCTGGAAACACCATATATTTT

D gene: -
CDR3 length: 14
J gene: TRBJ1-2
V gene: TRBV18
clone size: few
CDR3 protein: CASSPPISGQGYTF
CDR3 DNA: TGTGCCAGCTCACCACCGATATCAGGGCAAGGCTACACCTTC

D gene: -
CDR3 length: 13
J gene: TRBJ1-2
V gene: TRBV29-1
clone size: -
CDR3 protein: CSVAEPNPGGYTF
CDR3 DNA: TGCAGCGTTGCCGAGCCCAACCCAGGGGGCTACACCTTC

D gene: TRBD1
CDR3 length: 16
J gene: TRBJ1-5
V gene: TRBV6-2/TRBV6-3
clone size: -
CDR3 protein: CASSDSTGVGNQPQHF
CDR3 DNA: TGTGCCAGCAGTGACTCGACAGGGGTCGGCAATCAGCCCCAGCATTTT

D gene: -
CDR3 length: 14
J gene: TRBJ2-2
V gene: TRBV19
clone size: -
CDR3 protein: CASSPQTITGELFF
CDR3 DNA: TGTGCCAGTAGCCCTCAAACAATAACCGGGGAGCTGTTTTTT

D gene: TRBD1
CDR3 length: 13
J gene: TRBJ1-2
V gene: TRBV4-1
clone size: once
CDR3 protein: CATRRTGEAGYTF
CDR3 DNA: TGCGCCACTCGGAGGACAGGGGAGGCTGGCTACACCTTC